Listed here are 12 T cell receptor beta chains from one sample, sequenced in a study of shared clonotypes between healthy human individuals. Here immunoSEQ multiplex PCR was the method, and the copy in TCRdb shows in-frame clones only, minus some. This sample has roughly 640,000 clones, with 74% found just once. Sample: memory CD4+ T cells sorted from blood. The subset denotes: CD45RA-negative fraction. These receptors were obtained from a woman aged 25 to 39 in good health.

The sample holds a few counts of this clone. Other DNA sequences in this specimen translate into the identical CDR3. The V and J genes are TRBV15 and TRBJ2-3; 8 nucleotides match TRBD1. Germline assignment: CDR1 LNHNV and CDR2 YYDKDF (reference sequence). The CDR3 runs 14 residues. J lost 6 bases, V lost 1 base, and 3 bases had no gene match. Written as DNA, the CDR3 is TGTGCCACCAGCAGAGGGACAGGGAGTGATACGCAGTATTTT. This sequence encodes CATSRGTGSDTQYF.

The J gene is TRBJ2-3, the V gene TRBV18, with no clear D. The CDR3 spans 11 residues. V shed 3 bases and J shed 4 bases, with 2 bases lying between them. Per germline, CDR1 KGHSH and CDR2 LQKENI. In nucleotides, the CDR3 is TGTGCCAGCTCACCCTCAGATACGCAGTATTTT. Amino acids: CASSPSDTQYF.

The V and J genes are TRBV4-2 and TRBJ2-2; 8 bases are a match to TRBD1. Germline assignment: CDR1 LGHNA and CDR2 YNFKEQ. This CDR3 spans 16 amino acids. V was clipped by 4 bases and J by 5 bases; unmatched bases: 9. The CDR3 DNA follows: TGTGCCAGCAGCCGCGACCGGGACAGGACTACCGGGGAGCTGTTTTTT. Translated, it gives CASSRDRDRTTGELFF.

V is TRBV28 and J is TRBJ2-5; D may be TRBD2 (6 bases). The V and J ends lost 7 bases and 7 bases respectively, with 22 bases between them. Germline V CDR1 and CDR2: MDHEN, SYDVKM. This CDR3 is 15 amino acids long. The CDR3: CASKKFRELGGTQYF. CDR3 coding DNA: TGTGCCAGCAAAAAATTCCGGGAATTGGGAGGGACCCAGTACTTC.

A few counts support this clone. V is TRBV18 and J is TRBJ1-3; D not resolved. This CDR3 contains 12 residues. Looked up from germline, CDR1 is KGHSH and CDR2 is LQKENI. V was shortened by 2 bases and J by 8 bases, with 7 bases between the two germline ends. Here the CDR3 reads CASSPGADTIYF. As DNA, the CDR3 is TGTGCCAGCTCACCAGGCGCCGACACCATATATTTT.

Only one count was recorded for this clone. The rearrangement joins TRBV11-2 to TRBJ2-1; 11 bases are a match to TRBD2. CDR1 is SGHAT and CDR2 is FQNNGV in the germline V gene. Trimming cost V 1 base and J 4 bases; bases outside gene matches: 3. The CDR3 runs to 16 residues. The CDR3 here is CASSLGGLADYNEQFF. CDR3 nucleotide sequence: TGTGCCAGCAGCTTAGGGGGACTAGCGGATTACAATGAGCAGTTCTTC.

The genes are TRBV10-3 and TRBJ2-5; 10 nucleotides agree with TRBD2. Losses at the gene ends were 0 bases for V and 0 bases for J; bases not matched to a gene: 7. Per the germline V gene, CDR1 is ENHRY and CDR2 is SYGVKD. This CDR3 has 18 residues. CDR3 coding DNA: TGTGCCATCAGTGAGTCCATTGGACTAGCGGACGACCAAGAGACCCAGTACTTC. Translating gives CAISESIGLADDQETQYF.

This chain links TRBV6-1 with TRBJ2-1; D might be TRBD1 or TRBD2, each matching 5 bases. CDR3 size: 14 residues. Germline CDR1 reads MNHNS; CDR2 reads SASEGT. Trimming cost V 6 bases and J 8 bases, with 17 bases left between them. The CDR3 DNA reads TGTGCCAGCAGCGGGGACCTCGAAGTGGATGAGCAGTTCTTC. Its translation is CASSGDLEVDEQFF.

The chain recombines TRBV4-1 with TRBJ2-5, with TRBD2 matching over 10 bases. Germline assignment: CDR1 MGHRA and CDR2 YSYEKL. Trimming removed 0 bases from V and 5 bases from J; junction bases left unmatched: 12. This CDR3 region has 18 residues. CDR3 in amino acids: CASSQDLASGRSRETQYF. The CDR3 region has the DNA TGCGCCAGCAGCCAAGATCTGGCTAGCGGGAGATCCCGCGAGACCCAGTACTTC.

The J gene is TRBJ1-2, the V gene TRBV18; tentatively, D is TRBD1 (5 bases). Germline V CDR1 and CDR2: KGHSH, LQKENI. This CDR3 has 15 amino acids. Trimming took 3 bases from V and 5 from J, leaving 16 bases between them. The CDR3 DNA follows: TGTGCCAGCTCACCCTCGGAGGGGCGCTCTTATGGCTACACCTTC. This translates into CASSPSEGRSYGYTF. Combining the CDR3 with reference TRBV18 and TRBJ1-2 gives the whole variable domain NAGVMQNPRHLVRRRGQEARLRCSPMKGHSHVYWYRQLPEEGLKFMVYLQKENIIDESGMPKERFSAEFPKEGPSILRIQQVVRGDSAAYFCASSPSEGRSYGYTFGSGTRLTVV.

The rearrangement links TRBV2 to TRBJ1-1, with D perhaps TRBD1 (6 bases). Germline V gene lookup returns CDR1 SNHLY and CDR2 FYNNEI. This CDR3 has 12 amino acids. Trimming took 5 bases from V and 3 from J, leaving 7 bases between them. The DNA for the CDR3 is TGTGCCAGCAGTACAGGGTACACTGAAGCTTTCTTT. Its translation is CASSTGYTEAFF.

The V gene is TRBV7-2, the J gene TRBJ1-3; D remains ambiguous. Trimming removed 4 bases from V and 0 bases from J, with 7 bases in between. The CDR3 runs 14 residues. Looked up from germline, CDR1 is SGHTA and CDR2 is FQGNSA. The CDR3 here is CASSYRVSGNTIYF. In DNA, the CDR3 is TGTGCCAGCAGCTACCGGGTCTCTGGAAACACCATATATTTT.